Shown below are 12 T cell receptor beta chains from a single sample sequenced in a study of blood T cell repertoires in COVID-19. The assay was immunoSEQ multiplex PCR, and TCRdb's table has in-frame clones only and misses some. The repertoire holds 30,000 to 45,000 clones, with over 65% as singletons. Sequenced material: peripheral blood. These receptors came from a man between 60 and 75 years old with active COVID-19.

This rearrangement joins TRBV24-1 to TRBJ2-7, with 8 nucleotides matching TRBD2. Germline V lookup: CDR1 KGHDR, CDR2 SFDVKD. The CDR3 covers 13 residues. Losses at the gene ends were 9 bases for V and 0 bases for J; bases not matched to a gene: 3. The CDR3 DNA reads TGTGCCACCTCCCTAGCGGGCTCCTACGAGCAGTACTTC. Translated: CATSLAGSYEQYF.

V usage is TRBV27 and J usage is TRBJ1-1; D uncertain. Germline V CDR1 and CDR2: MNHEY, SMNVEV (reference sequence). Trimming cost V 6 bases and J 5 bases, with 16 bases left between them. The CDR3 sequence is 14 residues long. In DNA, the CDR3 is TGTGCCAGCAGCATCAGTCGGGGTGAGACTGAAGCTTTCTTT. It is translated as CASSISRGETEAFF.

CDR3 DNA sequence: TGTGCCAGCAGCCAAGCTCGGGCTAGCGGGTCTGAGACCCAGTACTTC. It is translated as CASSQARASGSETQYF. V gene TRBV3-1 (or the pseudogene TRBV3-2) combines with J gene TRBJ2-5; 8 nucleotides match TRBD2. This CDR3 has 16 residues. Germline V lookup: CDR1 LGHDT, CDR2 YNNKEL (reference sequence). After removal of 1 base from V and 5 bases from J, the junction contained 9 bases not matched to a gene.

The rearrangement joins TRBV2 to TRBJ2-5; TRBD2 agrees at 11 bases. Germline V gene data show CDR1 as SNHLY and CDR2 as FYNNEI. With 6 bases clipped from V and 2 bases from J, the junction kept 8 bases outside the gene matches. The CDR3 runs to 16 residues. The chain's CDR3 is CASRSSGTSGQETQYF. The CDR3 DNA reads as TGTGCCAGCAGGAGCTCCGGGACTAGCGGACAAGAGACCCAGTACTTC.

V usage is TRBV12-3 or TRBV12-4 and J usage is TRBJ1-2; D is ambiguous. This CDR3 spans 13 amino acids. V dropped 1 base and J dropped 7 bases, with 10 bases sitting between them. The CDR3 DNA is TGTGCCAGCAGTTTAGATTTGGGAGCTGGCTACACCTTC. Its translation is CASSLDLGAGYTF.

The J gene is TRBJ1-1, the V gene TRBV12-3 or TRBV12-4; no clear D gene. The length of the CDR3 is 12 residues. Trimming left V 5 bases short and J 10 bases short, with 14 bases between. In DNA form, the CDR3 reads TGTGCCAGCAGTGTAGACGGGATGCGAGCTTTCTTT. Residues: CASSVDGMRAFF.

This chain uses TRBV12-3 or TRBV12-4 with TRBJ2-3, with D possibly TRBD2 on 5 matching bases. With 5 bases removed from V and 5 bases from J, the gap between germline ends came to 8 bases. This CDR3 spans 12 amino acids. The chain's CDR3 is CASSTSGDTQYF. As DNA, the CDR3 is TGTGCCAGCAGTACGAGCGGAGATACGCAGTATTTT.

This clone was counted a few times. This chain connects TRBV2 to TRBJ2-7; unclear D gene. The CDR3 is 15 residues long. V lost 2 bases, J lost 2 bases, and 13 bases lay in between. The germline V gene has CDR1 SNHLY and CDR2 FYNNEI. The CDR3 here is CASSENSFTPYEQYF. CDR3 sequence (DNA): TGTGCCAGCAGTGAAAACAGCTTCACCCCCTACGAGCAGTACTTC. The complete variable domain, with remaining parts taken from reference TRBV2 and TRBJ2-7, reads EPEVTQTPSHQVTQMGQEVILRCVPISNHLYFYWYRQILGQKVEFLVSFYNNEISEKSEIFDDQFSVERPDGSNFTLKIRSTKLEDSAMYFCASSENSFTPYEQYFGPGTRLTVT.

The V call is TRBV6-2 or TRBV6-3, the J call TRBJ1-5, with a weak D call TRBD1 (6 bases). The CDR3 covers 13 residues. V shed 5 bases and J shed 5 bases, with 10 bases lying between them. CDR1 is MNHEY and CDR2 is SVGEGT in the germline V gene. The CDR3 DNA follows: TGTGCCAGCAGTGGGAACAGGGATCAGCCCCAGCATTTT. Its protein is CASSGNRDQPQHF.

This chain uses TRBV10-2 with TRBJ1-1, with D maybe TRBD1 (5 bases). The V and J ends lost 2 bases and 5 bases respectively, with 12 bases between them. Per the germline V gene, CDR1 is WSHSY and CDR2 is SAAADI. The CDR3 has 14 amino acids. CDR3 region: CASSEGRGWTEAFF. The CDR3 nucleotides read TGCGCCAGCAGTGAGGGCCGGGGGTGGACTGAAGCTTTCTTT.

The CDR3 coding sequence is TGTGCCAGCAGTCGCGAGAGGGGCAATCAGCCCCAGCATTTT. It specifies CASSRERGNQPQHF. The chain joins TRBV27 to TRBJ1-5, with D uncertain. Germline values: CDR1 MNHEY, CDR2 SMNVEV (reference sequence). This CDR3 contains 14 residues. V was cut by 5 bases and J by 2 bases, with 10 bases left in between.

This sequence joins TRBV19 and TRBJ1-1; TRBD1 matches at 7 bases. J lost 3 bases, V lost 5 bases, and 9 bases had no gene match. The CDR3 spans 15 residues. The V gene's germline CDR1 is LNHDA and CDR2 SQIVND (reference sequence). The CDR3 sequence is CASSPRTGGDTEAFF. The DNA of the CDR3 is TGTGCCAGTAGTCCTCGGACAGGTGGGGACACTGAAGCTTTCTTT.